These 13 T cell receptor beta chains were all obtained from the same sample, sequenced in a study of cytomegalovirus exposure and HLA in healthy donors. Primers: 60 Vbeta forward and 13 Jbeta reverse. Repertoires were generated with immunoSEQ multiplex PCR, while TCRdb's copy carries only in-frame clones and drops some. Of roughly 290,000 clones listed, roughly 90% are singletons. The specimen sequenced was PBMCs. The receptors were gathered from a woman aged 18-29 years in good health and CMV-seronegative.

The V call is TRBV5-4, the J call TRBJ1-1; D may be TRBD1 (6 bases). CDR1 is SGHNT and CDR2 is YYREEE in the germline V gene (reference sequence). The CDR3 is 15 amino acids. Trimming cost V 0 bases and J 5 bases, with 14 bases left between them. CDR3 bases: TGTGCCAGCAGCTTGGGGGGGCGTCGTAAAACTGAAGCTTTCTTT. This encodes CASSLGGRRKTEAFF.

This chain links TRBV27 with TRBJ1-2; D unclear. The CDR3 sequence is 16 residues long. V was cut by 0 bases and J by 4 bases, with 15 bases left in between. The V gene's germline CDR1 is MNHEY and CDR2 SMNVEV (reference sequence). In DNA form, the CDR3 reads TGTGCCAGCAGTTTATCTCCGAGCCTTACGTTCTATGGCTACACCTTC. Amino acid sequence: CASSLSPSLTFYGYTF.

The CDR3 DNA is TGTGCCAGCAGCTGGGGCAGGGCGGACTACGAGCAGTACTTC. Protein product: CASSWGRADYEQYF. The chain employs TRBV5-6 and TRBJ2-7; tentatively, D is TRBD1 (5 bases). V was trimmed by 3 bases and J by 3 bases, leaving 13 bases between them. The CDR3 covers 14 residues. Germline V gene data show CDR1 as SGHDT and CDR2 as YYEEEE.

The CDR3 sequence is CATSRGTGQAYEQYF. The CDR3 region has the DNA TGTGCCACCAGCAGAGGTACCGGACAGGCCTACGAGCAGTACTTC. This chain joins TRBV15 and TRBJ2-5; 7 positions match TRBD1. Gene TRBJ2-7 matches the end of the DNA better, so the J call may be wrong. The CDR3 loop spans 15 amino acids. CDR1 and CDR2 (germline): LNHNV, YYDKDF (reference sequence).

This clone was seen a single time. The chain is built from TRBV5-1 and TRBJ2-7; 9 nucleotides line up with TRBD1. The CDR3 runs 15 residues. Germline V CDR1 and CDR2: SGHRS, YFSETQ. Trimming at V came to 4 bases and at J to 3 bases, leaving 8 bases not matched to a gene. The chain's CDR3 is CASSKGDREVYEQYF. The CDR3 region has the DNA TGCGCCAGCAGCAAGGGGGACAGGGAGGTCTACGAGCAGTACTTC.

The V gene is TRBV5-6, the J gene TRBJ2-3; the D is unclear. The CDR3 totals 16 residues. V lost 6 bases and J lost 0, with 17 bases in between. The germline V gene has CDR1 SGHDT and CDR2 YYEEEE. CDR3 in amino acids: CASTPLGFTSTDTQYF. CDR3 in DNA: TGTGCCAGCACACCGTTGGGCTTCACTAGCACAGATACGCAGTATTTT.

The V call is TRBV5-4, the J call TRBJ2-3, with TRBD2 matching over 8 bases. The ends lost 4 bases at V and 0 bases at J; junction bases unmatched: 4. The CDR3 covers 15 residues. Germline loops: CDR1 SGHNT, CDR2 YYREEE (reference sequence). DNA for the CDR3: TGTGCCAGCAGCAAAACGGGGGGGAGCACAGATACGCAGTATTTT. This encodes CASSKTGGSTDTQYF. The full variable domain, with the rest looked up from reference TRBV5-4 and TRBJ2-3, is ETGVTQSPTHLIKTRGQQVTLRCSSQSGHNTVSWYQQALGQGPQFIFQYYREEENGRGNFPPRFSGLQFPNYSSELNVNALELDDSALYLCASSKTGGSTDTQYFGPGTRLTVL.

This chain links TRBV10-3 with TRBJ2-5; 9 bases align to TRBD1. Germline V CDR1 and CDR2: ENHRY, SYGVKD. The CDR3 runs to 16 residues. V shed 2 bases, J shed 2 bases, and the junction held 6 bases outside the gene matches. CDR3 amino acids: CAISEARDRVQETQYF. As DNA, the CDR3 is TGTGCCATCAGTGAGGCCCGGGACAGGGTACAAGAGACCCAGTACTTC.

Worth noting for this clone: At one end the junction does not follow the germline gene, possibly because of a read error. CDR3 sequence: CASSLLAGTQETQYF. The CDR3 nucleotides read TGTGCTAGCAGCTTACTAGCGGGGACACAAGAGACCCAGTACTTC. The chain recombines TRBV7-7 with TRBJ2-5; 10 bases line up with TRBD2. The CDR3 spans 15 residues. The germline CDR1 and CDR2 sequences are SSHAT and FNYEAQ (reference sequence). The variable domain in full, completed from reference TRBV7-7 and TRBJ2-5, reads GAGVSQSPRYKVTKRGQDVTLRCDPISSHATLYWYQQALGQGPEFLTYFNYEAQPDKSGLPSDRFSAERPEGSISTLTIQRTEQRDSAMYRCASSLLAGTQETQYFGPGTRLLVL.

The rearrangement links TRBV6-1 to TRBJ2-1, with D tentatively TRBD1 (5 bases). V was shortened by 3 bases and J by 4 bases, with 10 bases between the two germline ends. The CDR3 contains 14 residues. Per the germline V gene, CDR1 is MNHNS and CDR2 is SASEGT. The CDR3 here is CASSEVSGYNEQFF. The CDR3 DNA follows: TGTGCCAGCAGTGAGGTATCAGGGTACAATGAGCAGTTCTTC.

In its sample, this clone was seen once. The chain links TRBV6-6 to TRBJ1-2; 7 bases agree with TRBD1. The germline V gene encodes CDR1 MNHNY and CDR2 SVGAGI (reference sequence). J gave up 4 bases and V 2 bases, and 10 bases lay outside the gene matches. This CDR3 has 16 residues. CDR3 amino acids: CASSYGAGGVGYGYTF. CDR3 nucleotides: TGTGCCAGCAGTTACGGCGCAGGGGGAGTGGGCTATGGCTACACCTTC.

V and J are TRBV18 and TRBJ1-1, with TRBD1 as a possible D gene (5 bases). V was cut by 2 bases and J by 1 base, with 17 bases left in between. Germline V lookup: CDR1 KGHSH, CDR2 LQKENI. The CDR3 sequence is 17 residues long. The CDR3 DNA follows: TGTGCCAGCTCACCAGGGTTGGGGGGTATGTCGAACACTGAAGCTTTCTTT. This encodes CASSPGLGGMSNTEAFF.

This clone was observed once. The J gene is TRBJ2-7, the V gene TRBV5-1; the D gene is possibly TRBD1 (5 bases). Germline V gene data show CDR1 as SGHRS and CDR2 as YFSETQ. The V end was cut by 3 bases, the J end by 3 bases, with 7 bases between. The CDR3 is 12 amino acids. The CDR3 sequence is CASSYDSYEQYF. The CDR3 DNA reads as TGCGCCAGCAGCTACGACAGCTACGAGCAGTACTTC.